Described below is a single TCR beta chain sequence and its context. The sample originates from a study of neoadjuvant nivolumab and ipilimumab in lung cancer. Germline lookup yields CDR1 WNHNN and CDR2 SYGVQD (reference sequence). Trimming cost V 2 bases and J 6 bases, with 11 bases left between them. The CDR3 has 13 residues. The table came from immunoSEQ multiplex PCR; TCRdb's copy has only in-frame clones and leaves some out. The profile covers about 9,000 clones, with approximately 80% appearing a single time and around 8% taken by the ten largest. This chain uses TRBV10-1 with TRBJ2-7, with D possibly matching TRBD1 (6 bases). The sample was tumor tissue, taken after neoadjuvant nivolumab, alone or with ipilimumab, at or shortly before surgery. This TCR derives from an adult with non-small cell lung cancer. The CDR3 loop is CASSENRASEQYF. CDR3 DNA sequence: TGCGCCAGCAGTGAGAACAGGGCGTCCGAGCAGTACTTC.